A selection of T cell receptor beta chains follows, all from one sample in a study of vaccination and CD4 T cells after COVID-19. TCRdb processed the PCR reads anew with MiXCR; each CDR3 protein has one entry. The table lists 15,000 to 20,000 distinct CDR3 sequences, approximately 50% of them singletons, with about 7.2% in the top ten. Their antigens are not known. The sequenced sample was CD4+ T cells from blood, cultured in vitro. The receptors were sampled from a human donor who had recovered from COVID-19. CDR3s include the opening cysteine and the closing phenylalanine or tryptophan. D genes are given only for firm matches. Clone size is shown for a subset of rows, as once, few, many or a class of expanded clone.

j_call	clone_size	v_call	d_call	cdr3_aa	cdr3_nt
TRBJ2-1	-	TRBV5-1	-	CASSLGVGGNEQFF	TGCGCCAGCAGCTTGGGAGTGGGCGGCAATGAGCAGTTCTTC
TRBJ1-2	-	TRBV28	-	CASTASPENYGYTF	TGTGCCAGCACCGCCAGTCCAGAAAACTATGGCTACACCTTC
TRBJ1-6	-	TRBV20-1	TRBD1	CSARAGGETSPLHF	TGCAGTGCTAGAGCAGGGGGCGAGACTTCACCCCTCCACTTT
TRBJ2-1	-	TRBV11-3	TRBD2	CASSLEAGGPGNEQFF	TGTGCCAGCAGCTTAGAGGCGGGAGGGCCGGGCAATGAGCAGTTCTTC
TRBJ2-2	-	TRBV5-1	-	CASSVSGDTGELFF	TGCGCCAGCAGTGTATCGGGTGATACCGGGGAGCTGTTTTTT
TRBJ1-3	few	TRBV15	-	CATSGTTGNTIYF	TGTGCCACCAGCGGGACGACTGGAAACACCATATATTTT
TRBJ2-3	-	TRBV5-6	-	CASSLMGVAKDTQYF	TGTGCCAGCAGCTTAATGGGGGTGGCTAAAGATACGCAGTATTTT
TRBJ2-5	-	TRBV6-1	TRBD2	CASGTSGGRETQYF	TGTGCCAGCGGGACCAGCGGGGGTCGTGAGACCCAGTACTTC
TRBJ1-3	-	TRBV12-2	-	CASRLRDASSGNTIYF	TGTGCAAGTCGCCTGCGGGACGCTAGCTCTGGAAACACCATATATTTT
TRBJ1-6	few	TRBV2	-	CASSETGRISPLHF	TGTGCCAGCAGTGAAACAGGGAGGATCTCACCCCTCCACTTT
TRBJ2-5	-	TRBV7-9	-	CASSFQETQYF	TGTGCCAGCAGCTTTCAAGAGACCCAGTACTTC
TRBJ2-3	-	TRBV6-1	TRBD1	CASSEWGQGITDTQYF	TGTGCCAGCAGTGAATGGGGACAGGGAATCACAGATACGCAGTATTTT
TRBJ1-5	once	TRBV7-2	-	CASSLDFQGNQPQHF	TGTGCCAGCAGCTTAGATTTTCAGGGCAATCAGCCCCAGCATTTT
TRBJ1-1	-	TRBV5-4	TRBD1	CASSTGTGEGGMNTEAFF	TGTGCCAGCAGCACCGGGACAGGGGAAGGGGGAATGAACACTGAAGCTTTCTTT
TRBJ2-1	-	TRBV28	TRBD2	CASSYPGTSSGNEQFF	TGTGCCAGCAGCTATCCCGGGACTAGTTCCGGTAATGAGCAGTTCTTC
TRBJ2-5	few	TRBV15	TRBD2	CATSRAWGGPQETQYF	TGTGCCACCAGCAGAGCTTGGGGAGGGCCCCAAGAGACCCAGTACTTC
TRBJ2-7	-	TRBV20-1	-	CSAPQGPPYEQYF	TGCAGTGCCCCCCAGGGACCTCCCTACGAGCAGTACTTC
TRBJ2-3	-	TRBV20-1	TRBD2	CSAFIINGGMTDTQYF	TGCAGTGCCTTTATAATCAACGGGGGGATGACAGATACGCAGTATTTT
TRBJ2-3	few	TRBV20-1	TRBD2	CSAKKEAGGLEDTQYF	TGCAGTGCCAAAAAGGAAGCGGGGGGGCTTGAAGATACGCAGTATTTT
TRBJ1-5	-	TRBV4-2	-	CASSHSLDQPQHF	TGTGCCAGCAGCCATTCATTGGATCAGCCCCAGCATTTT
TRBJ2-7	-	TRBV11-3	-	CASSLGQEYEQYF	TGTGCCAGCAGCTTAGGACAGGAGTACGAGCAGTACTTC
TRBJ2-2	-	TRBV11-2	-	CASSSYTIGELFF	TGTGCCAGCAGCTCTTATACTATCGGGGAGCTGTTTTTT
TRBJ1-2	few	TRBV20-1	TRBD1	CSAAVRGVFYGYTF	TGCAGCGCTGCGGTCAGGGGGGTTTTCTATGGCTACACCTTC
TRBJ2-1	-	TRBV5-1	-	CASSKVGLGGYNEQFF	TGCGCCAGCAGTAAGGTCGGGTTGGGGGGATACAATGAGCAGTTCTTC
TRBJ2-7	-	TRBV11-2	TRBD1	CASSLRVTGVLGAYEQYF	TGTGCCAGCAGCTTACGCGTGACAGGGGTTCTTGGGGCCTACGAGCAGTACTTC
TRBJ1-3	-	TRBV19	TRBD1	CASSIVYGRGTGNTIYF	TGTGCCAGTAGTATAGTGTACGGCAGGGGGACTGGAAACACCATATATTTT
TRBJ2-3	few	TRBV12-3/TRBV12-4	-	CASSLSYGADTQYF	TGTGCCAGCAGTTTGTCCTACGGCGCGGATACGCAGTATTTT
TRBJ1-5	-	TRBV12-3/TRBV12-4	TRBD1	CASSLGQVSNQPQHF	TGTGCCAGCAGTCTCGGACAGGTTAGCAATCAGCCCCAGCATTTT
TRBJ2-3	-	TRBV11-2	TRBD2	CASSLVGLGDTQYF	TGTGCCAGCAGCTTAGTGGGACTAGGAGATACGCAGTATTTT
TRBJ2-5	once	TRBV15	-	CATSRVGARAGEETQYF	TGTGCCACCAGCAGAGTTGGGGCCCGGGCTGGGGAAGAGACCCAGTACTTC
TRBJ2-4	medium-sized	TRBV20-1	TRBD2	CSARDRRTRYF	TGCAGTGCTAGAGATAGGAGGACTAGGTACTTC
TRBJ2-3	few	TRBV24-1	TRBD2	CATSDVGRGTDTQYF	TGTGCCACCAGTGATGTCGGGAGGGGCACAGATACGCAGTATTTT
TRBJ2-7	-	TRBV6-5	-	CASSFGTGEQYF	TGTGCCAGCAGTTTCGGGACGGGGGAGCAGTACTTC
TRBJ2-5	-	TRBV5-5	-	CASSLYPGQETQYF	TGTGCCAGCAGCTTGTATCCAGGCCAAGAGACCCAGTACTTC
TRBJ1-2	few	TRBV20-1	TRBD1	CSAATGADYGYTF	TGCAGTGCCGCGACAGGGGCGGACTATGGCTACACCTTC
TRBJ2-1	-	TRBV20-1	TRBD2	CSGLAGGNNEQFF	TGCAGTGGTTTGGCGGGAGGCAACAATGAGCAGTTCTTC
TRBJ2-3	-	TRBV6-1	TRBD2	CASNPGLATRTQYF	TGTGCCAGCAACCCGGGACTAGCGACGCGTACGCAGTATTTT
TRBJ1-1	-	TRBV5-1	TRBD1	CASSLERGHMNTEAFF	TGCGCCAGCAGCTTGGAGAGGGGGCACATGAACACTGAAGCTTTCTTT
TRBJ2-3	-	TRBV20-1	-	CSATHPRVFRTDTQYF	TGCAGTGCTACGCATCCAAGAGTTTTCCGCACAGATACGCAGTATTTT
TRBJ1-1	-	TRBV19	TRBD1	CASKDRVNTEAFF	TGTGCCAGTAAAGACAGGGTGAACACTGAAGCTTTCTTT
TRBJ2-2	medium-sized	TRBV20-1	TRBD2	CSASGGAGELFF	TGCAGTGCTTCGGGGGGGGCCGGGGAGCTGTTTTTT
TRBJ2-7	-	TRBV10-3	TRBD1	CAISESGQAAYEQYF	TGTGCCATCAGTGAGTCGGGACAGGCCGCCTACGAGCAGTACTTC
TRBJ2-5	-	TRBV5-5	-	CASSLAHSGGETQYF	TGTGCCAGCAGCTTGGCCCACTCCGGGGGAGAGACCCAGTACTTC
TRBJ1-2	medium-sized	TRBV7-2	-	CASSFSRANYGYTF	TGTGCCAGCAGCTTTAGCCGAGCTAACTATGGCTACACCTTC
TRBJ2-1	-	TRBV6-1	TRBD1	CASSEKRGPGNNEQFF	TGTGCCAGCAGTGAAAAAAGGGGGCCCGGGAACAATGAGCAGTTCTTC
TRBJ1-2	-	TRBV19	-	CASSRFEDNYGYTF	TGTGCCAGTAGTCGGTTCGAGGATAACTATGGCTACACCTTC
TRBJ1-5	-	TRBV20-1	-	CSASNRDYDQPQHF	TGCAGTGCTAGTAACAGGGATTATGATCAGCCCCAGCATTTT
TRBJ1-1	-	TRBV2	-	CASSVMTVDTEAFF	TGTGCCAGCAGTGTAATGACAGTCGACACTGAAGCTTTCTTT
TRBJ1-4	-	TRBV7-8	TRBD1	CASSSLWLTGTNEKLFF	TGTGCCAGCAGTTCCCTATGGCTGACAGGGACCAATGAAAAACTGTTTTTT
TRBJ2-1	-	TRBV7-9	TRBD1	CASSITGGGDEQFF	TGTGCCAGCAGCATAACAGGGGGTGGCGATGAGCAGTTCTTC